The TCR beta chain under discussion was sequenced for a study of blood T cell repertoires in COVID-19. Study details: The samples span acute and convalescent COVID-19 from the United States, Italy and Spain. PBMCs, B-cell-depleted T cells, or T cells were the source of the cDNA or gDNA that made up the material.

In the original processing: Estimation of nucleated cell counts relied on the amplification of reference gene primers. The protocol was immunoSEQ multiplex PCR, while the TCRdb copy is restricted to in-frame clones and leaves out a portion. That table furnishes V, J and clone size, whereas the DNA furnished D and trimming. Here the sample spans roughly 160,000 clones, approximately 80% being singletons. The TCR was taken from a woman in her sixties or seventies with acute or convalescent COVID-19. Sequencing was done on a sample of peripheral blood.

CDR3 loop: CASAVAGTNYGYTF. DNA of the CDR3: TGTGCCAGCGCCGTGGCAGGAACTAACTATGGCTACACCTTC. V and J are TRBV18 and TRBJ1-2; D is unresolved. The CDR3 covers 14 residues. Germline V gene sequence: CDR1 KGHSH, CDR2 LQKENI. The V end lost 8 bases, the J end lost 0 bases, and 13 bases lay between the germline ends.